A single sample gave rise to the 6 T cell receptor beta chains below, sequenced in a study of cytomegalovirus exposure and HLA in healthy donors. The data were produced by immunoSEQ multiplex PCR, yet TCRdb's version contains in-frame clones alone and is incomplete. Of some 150,000 clones listed, more than 75% were seen once; the top ten hold roughly 1.5%. The specimen sequenced was PBMCs. The receptor set was obtained from a woman younger than 45 in good health and CMV-seronegative.

The chain links TRBV7-6 to TRBJ2-5; 9 positions match TRBD1. J gave up 6 bases and V 4 bases, and 6 bases lay outside the gene matches. There are 14 residues in the CDR3. Germline lookup yields CDR1 SGHVS and CDR2 FNYEAQ. Written as DNA, the CDR3 is TGTGCCAGCAGCTCAGGACAGGGGTTAAAGACCCAGTACTTC. This translates into CASSSGQGLKTQYF.

The V call is TRBV29-1, the J call TRBJ2-7; TRBD2 matches at 11 bases. The junction had 4 bases not matched to a gene; V was cut back by 5 bases and J by 1 base. The V gene's germline CDR1 is SQVTM and CDR2 ANQGSEA. This CDR3 contains 14 residues. The DNA of the CDR3 is TGCAGCGTTAAGGTAGCGGGGGGGTCCTACGAGCAGTACTTC. Encoded protein: CSVKVAGGSYEQYF.

J is TRBJ2-1 and V is TRBV19; TRBD1 matches 9 bases. Germline values: CDR1 LNHDA, CDR2 SQIVND (reference sequence). CDR3 length: 14 amino acids. V lost 11 bases and J lost 4; bases outside the gene matches: 9. The CDR3 reads CAGLGQGYYNEQFF. DNA of the CDR3: TGTGCCGGATTGGGACAGGGCTATTACAATGAGCAGTTCTTC.

The gene calls are TRBV2 and TRBJ2-3, with 9 positions matching TRBD1. Germline CDR1 reads SNHLY; CDR2 reads FYNNEI. V lost 9 bases and J lost 6; bases outside the gene matches: 16. The CDR3 totals 16 residues. This CDR3 is CASSIPRTGVGDTQYF. The CDR3 DNA follows: TGTGCCAGTTCCATACCTAGGACAGGGGTAGGCGATACGCAGTATTTT.

V gene TRBV9 combines with J gene TRBJ1-2; TRBD1 matches at 9 bases. Trimming removed 3 bases from V and 5 bases from J; junction bases left unmatched: 2. The germline CDR1 and CDR2 sequences are SGDLS and YYNGEE. The CDR3 has 13 amino acids. The CDR3 sequence: CASSGGTGYGYTF. The CDR3 coding sequence is TGTGCCAGCAGCGGAGGGACAGGGTATGGCTACACCTTC.

The chain joins TRBV5-4 to TRBJ2-3; 9 positions match TRBD2. Germline CDR1 and CDR2: SGHNT and YYREEE (reference sequence). V shed 3 bases and J 5 bases; nucleotides not matched to a gene: 7. The CDR3 covers 15 residues. CDR3 region: CASSSPASGEDTQYF. The CDR3 region has the DNA TGTGCCAGCAGCTCTCCGGCTAGCGGGGAAGATACGCAGTATTTT.